The entry below gives a single T cell receptor beta chain sequence along with its context. What it recognizes is unknown. These data come from a study of T cell responses to AZD1222 COVID-19 vaccine. The method was immunoSEQ multiplex PCR; TCRdb's version includes in-frame clones alone and lacks a portion of them. The table lists fewer than 150,000 clones, roughly 84% of them singletons. Trimming took 9 bases from V and 2 from J; bases not matched to a gene: 7. The CDR3 covers 14 residues. CDR1 and CDR2 (germline): MDHEN, SYDVKM. Study-wide results and limits: The peak T cell response came first, and repertoires were sampled only after it. Seropositive AZD1222 recipients at baseline numbered only 6 or 7. Clonal diversity was possibly underestimated, and white British individuals and females predominated among donors.

The specimen comprised peripheral blood, sampled on day 0 of AZD1222 vaccination. The clonotype comes from an adult in good health. The chain joins TRBV28 to TRBJ2-3; 8 nucleotides align to TRBD2. In DNA, the CDR3 is TGTGCCAGTCTAACTAGCGGTCCCACAGATACGCAGTATTTT. Translation: CASLTSGPTDTQYF.